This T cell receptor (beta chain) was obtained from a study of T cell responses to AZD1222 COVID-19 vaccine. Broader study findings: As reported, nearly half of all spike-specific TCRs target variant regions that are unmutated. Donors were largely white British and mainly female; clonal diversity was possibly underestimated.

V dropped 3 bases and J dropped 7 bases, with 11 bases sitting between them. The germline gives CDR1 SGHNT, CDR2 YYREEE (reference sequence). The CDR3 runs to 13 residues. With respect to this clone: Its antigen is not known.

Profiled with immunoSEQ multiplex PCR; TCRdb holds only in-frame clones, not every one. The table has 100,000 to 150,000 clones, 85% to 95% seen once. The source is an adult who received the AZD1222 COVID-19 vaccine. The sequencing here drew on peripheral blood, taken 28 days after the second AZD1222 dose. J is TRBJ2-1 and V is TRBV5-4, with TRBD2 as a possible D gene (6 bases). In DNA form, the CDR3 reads TGTGCCAGCAGCTGGGCCGGGGGTAATGAGCAGTTCTTC. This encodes CASSWAGGNEQFF.